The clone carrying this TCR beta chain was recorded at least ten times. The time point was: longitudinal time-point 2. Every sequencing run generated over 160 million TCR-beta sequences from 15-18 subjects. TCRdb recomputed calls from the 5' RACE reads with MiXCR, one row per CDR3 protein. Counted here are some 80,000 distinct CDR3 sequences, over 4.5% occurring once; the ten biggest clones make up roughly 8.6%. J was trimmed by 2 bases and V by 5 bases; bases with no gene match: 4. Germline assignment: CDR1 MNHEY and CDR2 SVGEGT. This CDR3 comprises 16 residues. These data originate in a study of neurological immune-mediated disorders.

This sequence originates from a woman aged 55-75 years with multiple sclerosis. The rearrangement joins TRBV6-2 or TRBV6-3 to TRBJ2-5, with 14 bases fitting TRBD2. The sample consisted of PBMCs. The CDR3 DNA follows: TGTGCCAGCAGTGGACTAGCGGGGGGAACTCAAGAGACCCAGTACTTC. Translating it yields CASSGLAGGTQETQYF.